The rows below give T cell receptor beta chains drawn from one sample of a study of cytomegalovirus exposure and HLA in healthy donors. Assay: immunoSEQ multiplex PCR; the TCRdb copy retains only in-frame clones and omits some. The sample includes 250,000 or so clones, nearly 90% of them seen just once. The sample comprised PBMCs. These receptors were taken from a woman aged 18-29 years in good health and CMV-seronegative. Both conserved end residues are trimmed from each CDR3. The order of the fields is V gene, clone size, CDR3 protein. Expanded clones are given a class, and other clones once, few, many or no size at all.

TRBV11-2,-,ASSPLGGNTEAF
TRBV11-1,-,ASSPGQGYEQY
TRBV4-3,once,ASSQEGSGRGSQETQY
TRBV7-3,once,ARGCQKVKAGAGEKLF
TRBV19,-,ASRTGNYGYT
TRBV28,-,ASSLWGGGNIQY
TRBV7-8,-,ASSAPGGYEQY
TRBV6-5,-,ASRPGYSYEQY
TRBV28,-,ASSLQGLDEKLF
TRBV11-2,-,ASSLGATSFYEQY
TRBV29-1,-,SVEEVPGQNTEAF
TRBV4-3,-,ASSQEAVLAGLITYEQY
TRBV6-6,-,ASRTGSYNEQF
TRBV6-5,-,ASSYTGGRNTGELF
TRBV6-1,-,ASSTFEDSGNTIY
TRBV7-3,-,ASSPSGGGDGYT
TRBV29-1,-,SVVQGYEQY
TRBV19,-,ATHSGTGISGANVLT